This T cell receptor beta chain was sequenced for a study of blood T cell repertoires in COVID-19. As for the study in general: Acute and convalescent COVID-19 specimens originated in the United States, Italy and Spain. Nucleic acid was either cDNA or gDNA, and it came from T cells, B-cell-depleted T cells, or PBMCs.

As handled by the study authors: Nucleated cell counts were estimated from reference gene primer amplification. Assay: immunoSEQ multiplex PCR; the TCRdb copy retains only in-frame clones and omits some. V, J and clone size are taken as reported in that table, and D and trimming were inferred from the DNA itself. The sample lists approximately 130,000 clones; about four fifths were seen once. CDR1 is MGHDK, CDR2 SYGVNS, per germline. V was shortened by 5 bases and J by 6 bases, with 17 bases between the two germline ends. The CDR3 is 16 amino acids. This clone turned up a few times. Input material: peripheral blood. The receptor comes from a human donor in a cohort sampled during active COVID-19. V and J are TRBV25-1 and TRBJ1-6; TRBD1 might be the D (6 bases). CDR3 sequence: CASSTKRGGINSPLHF. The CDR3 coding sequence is TGTGCCAGCAGTACAAAACGAGGGGGAATTAATTCACCCCTCCACTTT.